This entry describes one T cell receptor beta chain. Germline V gene lookup returns CDR1 LGHDT and CDR2 YNNKEL (reference sequence). The V end was cut by 7 bases, the J end by 1 base, with 11 bases between. The CDR3 contains 13 residues. These data come from a study of blood T cell repertoires in COVID-19. Per the original methods: Researchers report that nucleated cell counts were estimated from reference gene primer amplification. The data were produced by immunoSEQ multiplex PCR, yet TCRdb's version contains in-frame clones alone and is incomplete. That table is the source of V, J and clone size, and D and trimming were worked out from the DNA. The sample yields about 120,000 clones, about nine tenths seen once.

The J gene is TRBJ2-7, the V gene TRBV3-1 (or the pseudogene TRBV3-2); possibly TRBD2 for D (6 bases). The sequencing sample was made of peripheral blood. The clonotype was recovered from a woman in her seventies with acute or convalescent COVID-19. The CDR3: CASKGDSSYEQYF. The CDR3 coding sequence is TGTGCCAGCAAAGGGGACTCATCCTACGAGCAGTACTTC.